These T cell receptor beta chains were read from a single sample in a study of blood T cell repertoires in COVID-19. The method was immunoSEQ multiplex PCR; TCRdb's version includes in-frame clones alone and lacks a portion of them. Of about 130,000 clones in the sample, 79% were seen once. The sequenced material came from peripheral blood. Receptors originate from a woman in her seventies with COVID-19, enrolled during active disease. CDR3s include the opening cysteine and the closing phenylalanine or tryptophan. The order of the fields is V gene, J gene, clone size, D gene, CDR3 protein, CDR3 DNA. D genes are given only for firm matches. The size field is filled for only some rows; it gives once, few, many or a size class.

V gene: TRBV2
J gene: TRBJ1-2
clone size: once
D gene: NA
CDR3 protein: CASSVRQVGGYTF
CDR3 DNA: TGTGCCAGCAGCGTAAGACAGGTCGGAGGCTACACCTTC

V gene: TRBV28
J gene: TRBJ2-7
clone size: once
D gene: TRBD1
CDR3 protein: CASSFGDREKQYF
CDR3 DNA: TGTGCCAGCAGTTTTGGTGACAGGGAGAAGCAGTACTTC

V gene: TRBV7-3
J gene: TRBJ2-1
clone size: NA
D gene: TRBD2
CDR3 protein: CASSLGDPGTSGHNEQFF
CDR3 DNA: TGTGCCAGCAGCTTAGGTGATCCTGGGACTAGCGGGCACAATGAGCAGTTCTTC

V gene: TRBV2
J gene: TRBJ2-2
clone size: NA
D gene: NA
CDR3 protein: CASSAEYLNTGELFF
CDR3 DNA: TGTGCCAGCAGTGCTGAGTACTTAAACACCGGGGAGCTGTTTTTT

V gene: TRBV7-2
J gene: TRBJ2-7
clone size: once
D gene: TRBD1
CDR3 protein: CASSPGTGFNEQYF
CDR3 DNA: TGTGCCAGCAGCCCCGGGACAGGGTTTAACGAGCAGTACTTC

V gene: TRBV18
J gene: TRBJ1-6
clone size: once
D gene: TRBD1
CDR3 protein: CASSPGTGNSPLHF
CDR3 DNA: TGTGCCAGCTCACCCGGGACAGGGAATTCACCCCTCCACTTT

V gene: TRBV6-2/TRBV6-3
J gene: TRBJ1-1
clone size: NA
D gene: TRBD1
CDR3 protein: CASSSGGLSTEAFF
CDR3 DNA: TGTGCCAGCAGCTCAGGGGGCTTGAGCACTGAAGCTTTCTTT

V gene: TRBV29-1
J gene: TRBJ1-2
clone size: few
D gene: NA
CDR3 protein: CSVPSPPRGDGYTF
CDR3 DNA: TGCAGCGTCCCCTCCCCCCCCAGGGGTGATGGCTACACCTTC

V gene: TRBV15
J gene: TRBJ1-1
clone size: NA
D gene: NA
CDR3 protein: CATSRDPGENTEAFF
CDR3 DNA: TGTGCCACCAGCAGAGACCCGGGGGAGAACACTGAAGCTTTCTTT

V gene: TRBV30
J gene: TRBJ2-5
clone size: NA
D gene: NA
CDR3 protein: CATRTDMQETQYF
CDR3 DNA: TGTGCCACCCGGACAGATATGCAAGAGACCCAGTACTTC

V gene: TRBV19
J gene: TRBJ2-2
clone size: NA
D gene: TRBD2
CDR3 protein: CASSHRQGGGAPGELFF
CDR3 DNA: TGTGCCAGTAGTCATCGACAAGGCGGGGGGGCCCCCGGGGAGCTGTTTTTT

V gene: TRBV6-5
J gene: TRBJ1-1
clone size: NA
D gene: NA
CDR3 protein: CASKGAAMNTEAFF
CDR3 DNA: TGTGCCAGCAAAGGGGCAGCAATGAACACTGAAGCTTTCTTT

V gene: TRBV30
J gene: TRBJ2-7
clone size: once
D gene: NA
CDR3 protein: CAWSTGNSYEQYF
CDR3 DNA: TGTGCCTGGAGTACAGGAAATTCCTACGAGCAGTACTTC

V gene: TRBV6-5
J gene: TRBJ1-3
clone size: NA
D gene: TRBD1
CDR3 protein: CASSYHQGASGNTIYF
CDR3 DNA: TGTGCCAGCAGTTACCATCAGGGGGCCTCTGGAAACACCATATATTTT

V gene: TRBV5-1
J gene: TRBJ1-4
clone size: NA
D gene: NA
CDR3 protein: CASSLEVPRELFF
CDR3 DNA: TGCGCCAGCAGCTTGGAGGTACCCAGGGAACTGTTTTTT

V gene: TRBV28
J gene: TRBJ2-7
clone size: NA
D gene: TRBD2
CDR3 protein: CASSLRGGFSREQYF
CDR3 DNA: TGTGCCAGCAGTTTGCGGGGGGGCTTTTCGCGGGAGCAGTACTTC

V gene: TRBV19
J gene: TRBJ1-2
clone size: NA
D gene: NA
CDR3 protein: CASRGRRQENSNYGYTF
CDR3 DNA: TGTGCCAGTAGGGGGAGGCGTCAAGAGAACTCTAACTATGGCTACACCTTC

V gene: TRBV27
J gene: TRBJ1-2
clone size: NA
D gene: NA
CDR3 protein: CASSPWGDYGYTF
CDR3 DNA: TGTGCCAGCAGCCCTTGGGGGGACTATGGCTACACCTTC

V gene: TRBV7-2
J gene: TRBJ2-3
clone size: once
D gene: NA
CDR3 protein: CASSLAPPRAGSTDTQYF
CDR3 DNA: TGTGCCAGCAGCTTAGCTCCCCCCCGCGCAGGTAGCACAGATACGCAGTATTTT

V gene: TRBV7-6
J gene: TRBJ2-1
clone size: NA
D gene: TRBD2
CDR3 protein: CASSLMASGGPSEQFF
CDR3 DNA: TGTGCCAGCAGCTTAATGGCTAGCGGGGGCCCCAGTGAGCAGTTCTTC

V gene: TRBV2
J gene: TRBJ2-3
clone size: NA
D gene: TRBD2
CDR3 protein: CASSGSGGAVTGPF
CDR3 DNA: TGTGCCAGCAGTGGCAGCGGGGGGGCCGTCACGGGGCCATTT

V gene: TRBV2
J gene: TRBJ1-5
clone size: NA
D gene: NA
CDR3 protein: CASSEAGANNQPQHF
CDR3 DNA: TGTGCCAGCAGTGAGGCGGGGGCCAACAATCAGCCCCAGCATTTT

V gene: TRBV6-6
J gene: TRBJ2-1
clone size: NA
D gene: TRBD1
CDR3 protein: CASQPGQGDNEQFF
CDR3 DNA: TGTGCCAGTCAACCGGGACAGGGAGACAATGAGCAGTTCTTC

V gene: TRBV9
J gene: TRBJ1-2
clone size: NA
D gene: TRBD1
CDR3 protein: CASSVKGNRGLGGYTF
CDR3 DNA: TGTGCCAGCAGCGTAAAGGGAAACAGGGGGCTAGGGGGCTACACCTTC

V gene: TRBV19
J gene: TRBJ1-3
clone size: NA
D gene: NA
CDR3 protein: CASTPIDRSGNTIYF
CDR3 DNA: TGTGCCAGTACTCCGATCGACAGGTCTGGAAACACCATATATTTT

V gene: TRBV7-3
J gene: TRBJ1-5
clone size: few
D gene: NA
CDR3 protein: CASSTQVGFNQPQHF
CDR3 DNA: TGTGCCAGCAGCACACAGGTGGGCTTCAATCAGCCCCAGCATTTT

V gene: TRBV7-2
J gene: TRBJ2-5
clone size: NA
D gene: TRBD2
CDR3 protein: CASSSDPGLARSETQYF
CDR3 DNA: TGTGCCAGCAGCTCTGACCCGGGACTAGCGAGGTCAGAGACCCAGTACTTC

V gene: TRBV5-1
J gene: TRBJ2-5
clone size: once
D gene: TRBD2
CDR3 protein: CASSEKPRDYLQETQYF
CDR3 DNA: TGCGCCAGCAGCGAGAAACCCCGGGACTACCTCCAAGAGACCCAGTACTTC

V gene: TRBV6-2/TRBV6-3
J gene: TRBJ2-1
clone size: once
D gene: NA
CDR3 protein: CASSLRGKLGGQFF
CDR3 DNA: TGTGCCAGCAGTCTTCGGGGGAAATTGGGCGGGCAGTTCTTC

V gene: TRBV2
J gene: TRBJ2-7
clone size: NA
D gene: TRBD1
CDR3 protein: CASRTGYNSYEQYF
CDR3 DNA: TGTGCCAGCAGGACAGGGTACAATTCCTACGAGCAGTACTTC

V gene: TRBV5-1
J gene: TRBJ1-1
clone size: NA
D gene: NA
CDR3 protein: CASRHRIPEAFF
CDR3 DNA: TGCGCCAGCAGGCACAGGATCCCTGAAGCTTTCTTT

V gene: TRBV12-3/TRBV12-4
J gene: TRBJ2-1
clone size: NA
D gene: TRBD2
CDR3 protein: CASGLGGVQFF
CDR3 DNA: TGTGCCAGCGGCCTGGGGGGGGTGCAGTTCTTC

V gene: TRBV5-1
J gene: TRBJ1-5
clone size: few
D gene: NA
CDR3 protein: CASSPDSLNQPQHF
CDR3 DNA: TGCGCCAGCAGCCCGGACAGCCTCAATCAGCCCCAGCATTTT

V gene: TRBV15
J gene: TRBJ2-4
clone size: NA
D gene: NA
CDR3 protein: CATSRDPQGGDIQYF
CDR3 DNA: TGTGCCACCAGCAGAGATCCCCAGGGGGGTGACATTCAGTACTTC

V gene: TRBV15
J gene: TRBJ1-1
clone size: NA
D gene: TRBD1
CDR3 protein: CATSREKGANTEAFF
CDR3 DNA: TGTGCCACCAGCAGAGAGAAGGGGGCGAACACTGAAGCTTTCTTT

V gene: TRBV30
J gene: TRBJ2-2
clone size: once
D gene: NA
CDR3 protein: CAGREFANTGELFF
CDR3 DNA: TGTGCCGGACGGGAGTTCGCGAACACCGGGGAGCTGTTTTTT

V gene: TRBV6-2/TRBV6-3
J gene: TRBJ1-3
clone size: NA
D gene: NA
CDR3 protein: CASSYRGASSGNTIYF
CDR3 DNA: TGTGCCAGCAGTTACCGTGGTGCTAGCTCTGGAAACACCATATATTTT

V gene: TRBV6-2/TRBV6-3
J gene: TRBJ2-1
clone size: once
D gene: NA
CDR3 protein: CASSIQGIEQFF
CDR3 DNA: TGTGCCAGCAGTATCCAGGGGATTGAGCAGTTCTTC

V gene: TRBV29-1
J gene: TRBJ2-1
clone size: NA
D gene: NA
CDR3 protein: CSVGGGSLNNEQFF
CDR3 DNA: TGCAGCGTTGGGGGGGGCAGCCTAAACAATGAGCAGTTCTTC

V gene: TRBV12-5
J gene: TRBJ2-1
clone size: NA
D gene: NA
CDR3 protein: CASMRGYNEQFF
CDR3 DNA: TGTGCTAGTATGCGGGGCTACAATGAGCAGTTCTTC

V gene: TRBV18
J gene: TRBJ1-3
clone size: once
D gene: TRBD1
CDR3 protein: CASSPPSQGRNTIYF
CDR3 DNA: TGTGCCAGCTCACCCCCCTCACAGGGGAGAAACACCATATATTTT

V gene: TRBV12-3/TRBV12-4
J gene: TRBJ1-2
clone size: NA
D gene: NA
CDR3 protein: CASSATNYGYTF
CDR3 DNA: TGTGCCAGCAGCGCGACAAACTATGGCTACACCTTC

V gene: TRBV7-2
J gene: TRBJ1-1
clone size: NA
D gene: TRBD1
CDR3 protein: CASSPGQGHTEAFF
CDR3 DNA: TGTGCCAGCAGCCCCGGACAGGGCCACACTGAAGCTTTCTTT

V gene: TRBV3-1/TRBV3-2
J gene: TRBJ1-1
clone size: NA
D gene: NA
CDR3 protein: CASSRLDTLNTEAFF
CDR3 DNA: TGTGCCAGCAGCCGCCTCGACACTTTGAACACTGAAGCTTTCTTT

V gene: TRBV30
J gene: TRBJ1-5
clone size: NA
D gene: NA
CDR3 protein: CAWSALSAGNQPQHF
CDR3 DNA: TGTGCCTGGAGTGCGCTGTCTGCGGGCAATCAGCCCCAGCATTTT

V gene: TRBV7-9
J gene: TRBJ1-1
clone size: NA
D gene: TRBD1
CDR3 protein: CASSFTGTGGIGAEAFF
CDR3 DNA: TGTGCCAGCAGCTTTACCGGGACAGGGGGCATTGGGGCTGAAGCTTTCTTT

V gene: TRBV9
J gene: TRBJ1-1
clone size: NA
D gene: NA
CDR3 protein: CASSASPRVGNTEAFF
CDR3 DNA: TGTGCCAGCAGCGCCTCCCCCAGGGTAGGAAACACTGAAGCTTTCTTT

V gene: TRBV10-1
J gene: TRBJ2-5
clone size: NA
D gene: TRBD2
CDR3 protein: CASSETTVAGEETQYF
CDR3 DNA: TGCGCCAGCAGTGAAACAACGGTAGCGGGGGAAGAGACCCAGTACTTC

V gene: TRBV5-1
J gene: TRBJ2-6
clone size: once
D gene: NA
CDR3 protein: CASSRDTGSGANVLTF
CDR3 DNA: TGCGCCAGCAGCAGGGACACCGGCTCTGGGGCCAACGTCCTGACTTTC

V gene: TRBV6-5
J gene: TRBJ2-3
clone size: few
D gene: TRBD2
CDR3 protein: CASSPGLAEPDTQYF
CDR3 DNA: TGTGCCAGCAGTCCGGGACTAGCTGAACCAGATACGCAGTATTTT

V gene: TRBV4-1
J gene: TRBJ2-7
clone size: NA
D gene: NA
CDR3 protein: CASSQGRLGRGFDEQYF
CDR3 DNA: TGCGCCAGCAGCCAGGGCCGCCTGGGCAGGGGTTTCGACGAGCAGTACTTC